The 12 T cell receptor beta chains below were found in one sample sequenced in a study of cytomegalovirus exposure and HLA in healthy donors. The study ran its PCR with 60 Vbeta and 13 Jbeta primers. Sequenced by immunoSEQ multiplex PCR; TCRdb stores in-frame clones only, minus some. The table has some 200,000 clones, about 80% seen once. Sequences were obtained from PBMCs. Receptors originate from a young woman in good health and CMV-seronegative.

This chain connects TRBV27 to TRBJ1-2, with D possibly matching TRBD1 (6 bases). The germline V and J ends were trimmed by 6 bases and 9 bases, with 14 bases remaining between them. Looked up from germline, CDR1 is MNHEY and CDR2 is SMNVEV (reference sequence). This CDR3 region has 12 residues. The CDR3 DNA reads TGTGCCAGCAGCTTTACAGGGTTAAGCTACACCTTC. It encodes CASSFTGLSYTF.

The V call is TRBV15, the J call TRBJ2-3; D perhaps matches TRBD2 (5 bases). The germline V gene encodes CDR1 LNHNV and CDR2 YYDKDF (reference sequence). V was clipped by 3 bases and J by 2 bases, with 18 bases between them. The CDR3 has 17 residues. The CDR3: CATSRDLRPHLTDTQYF. In DNA form, the CDR3 reads TGTGCCACCAGCAGGGACTTGAGGCCCCACCTCACAGATACGCAGTATTTT. The complete variable domain, with remaining parts taken from reference TRBV15 and TRBJ2-3, reads DAMVIQNPRYQVTQFGKPVTLSCSQTLNHNVMYWYQQKSSQAPKLLFHYYDKDFNNEADTPDNFQSRRPNTSFCFLDIRSPGLGDTAMYLCATSRDLRPHLTDTQYFGPGTRLTVL.

The chain carries TRBV18 and TRBJ2-5, with D maybe TRBD2 (5 bases). The V end was cut by 3 bases, the J end by 2 bases, with 16 bases between. Germline V gene data show CDR1 as KGHSH and CDR2 as LQKENI. This CDR3 comprises 16 residues. CDR3 residues: CASSPYSRADQETQYF. In nucleotides, the CDR3 is TGTGCCAGCTCACCGTATTCGCGGGCGGATCAAGAGACCCAGTACTTC. Looking up the rest from reference TRBV18 and TRBJ2-5 gives the full variable domain: NAGVMQNPRHLVRRRGQEARLRCSPMKGHSHVYWYRQLPEEGLKFMVYLQKENIIDESGMPKERFSAEFPKEGPSILRIQQVVRGDSAAYFCASSPYSRADQETQYFGPGTRLLVL.

The V and J genes are TRBV5-1 and TRBJ1-6; D is possibly TRBD1 (5 bases). The CDR3 loop spans 16 amino acids. CDR1 and CDR2 from the germline V gene are SGHRS and YFSETQ. Between the trimmed V and J ends, which lost 2 bases and 6 bases, there was a span of 15 bases. The CDR3 loop is CASSFGGGGSNSPLHF. CDR3 DNA: TGCGCCAGCAGCTTCGGGGGAGGCGGTTCTAATTCACCCCTCCACTTT. Drawing the rest from reference TRBV5-1 and TRBJ1-6, the complete variable domain is KAGVTQTPRYLIKTRGQQVTLSCSPISGHRSVSWYQQTPGQGLQFLFEYFSETQRNKGNFPGRFSGRQFSNSRSEMNVSTLELGDSALYLCASSFGGGGSNSPLHFGNGTRLTVT.

This rearrangement joins TRBV28 to TRBJ2-7, with 9 bases that match TRBD2. Trimming took 6 bases from V and 0 from J; bases not matched to a gene: 15. Germline V CDR1 and CDR2: MDHEN, SYDVKM. The CDR3 runs 18 residues. The CDR3 reads CASSLLNESGGSSYEQYF. The CDR3 nucleotides read TGTGCCAGCAGCTTACTAAACGAGAGCGGGGGGAGCTCCTACGAGCAGTACTTC.

The CDR3, as DNA: TGCGCCAGCAAGGCCAGCGGGGGGATCCAAGAGACCCAGTACTTC. It is translated as CASKASGGIQETQYF. The V and J genes are TRBV5-1 and TRBJ2-5; 9 positions agree with TRBD2. Germline V CDR1 and CDR2: SGHRS, YFSETQ. Unmatched junction bases numbered 7, after V lost 6 bases and J lost 1 base. The CDR3 covers 15 residues.

The rearrangement joins TRBV7-6 to TRBJ2-3; 8 bases map to TRBD2. The V gene end was trimmed by 6 bases and the J gene end by 6 bases; junction bases not matched to a gene: 11. This CDR3 contains 15 residues. In germline, CDR1 is SGHVS, CDR2 FNYEAQ. Written as DNA, the CDR3 is TGTGCCAGCAGTTGGACGGGGGGGCATGTGGATACGCAGTATTTT. Translated: CASSWTGGHVDTQYF.

CDR3 sequence (DNA): TGTGCCAGCAGCTTAGTTGGCGGGCCGCGGGACGAGCAGTACTTC. Residues: CASSLVGGPRDEQYF. This chain links TRBV7-9 with TRBJ2-5; D might be TRBD2 (5 bases). The DNA end lines up better with TRBJ2-7; the J call may be wrong. The CDR3 is made up of 15 amino acids. Germline CDR1 reads SEHNR; CDR2 reads FQNEAQ (reference sequence).

This clone was counted once. The rearrangement uses TRBV2 and TRBJ1-2; D remains ambiguous. Germline assignment: CDR1 SNHLY and CDR2 FYNNEI. CDR3 size: 12 residues. Trimming removed 3 bases from V and 7 bases from J, with 9 bases in between. CDR3 nucleotide sequence: TGTGCCAGCAGTGAGGGTCGGAGTGGCTACACCTTC. This sequence encodes CASSEGRSGYTF.

This clone appeared a single time. J is TRBJ2-7 and V is TRBV6-6; D call uncertain. V was pared by 2 bases and J by 5 bases, with 4 bases between. Germline V CDR1 and CDR2: MNHNY, SVGAGI (reference sequence). This CDR3 is built from 11 residues. For the CDR3, the DNA is TGTGCCAGCAGTTACGGAGACGAGCAGTACTTC. Amino acids: CASSYGDEQYF.

This chain connects TRBV2 to TRBJ2-1; tentatively, D is TRBD2 (6 bases). Germline-derived CDR1 and CDR2 are SNHLY and FYNNEI. The CDR3 runs 16 residues. The V gene lost 0 bases and the J gene lost 4 bases, with 13 bases spanning the gap. CDR3 nucleotides: TGTGCCAGCAGTGAAGCTGTTAGCGGAGCATACAATGAGCAGTTCTTC. As protein: CASSEAVSGAYNEQFF.

This sequence joins TRBV5-1 and TRBJ1-5; D is ambiguous. CDR3 length equals 13 residues. Germline-derived CDR1 and CDR2 are SGHRS and YFSETQ. Trimming shortened V by 0 bases and J by 6 bases, and 7 bases separated the two germline ends. CDR3 amino acids: CASSLDLGQPQHF. The DNA for the CDR3 is TGCGCCAGCAGCTTGGATCTCGGTCAGCCCCAGCATTTT.